The T cell receptor (beta chain) described here comes from a study of blood T cells in healthy people across ages (dated by TCRdb to 2014 to 2015). Turning to the overall study: In model experiments, template switching captured roughly one uniquely barcoded TCR beta cDNA molecule for every two T cells. To track age-related changes in TCR beta repertoire diversity, the study relied on deep sequencing normalized with unique cDNA molecular identifiers. The donors were split into four age groups: young (average about 15 years), middle-aged (about 40), aged (roughly 65) and long-lived (roughly 77). Donors of different ages were randomly distributed across sequencing lanes to avoid experimental bias. Using the same blood draw, the study looked at two additional independent replicas of 1 million unique cDNA reads for two donors, one aged 18 to 29 and the other aged 80 or older. The paper as a whole reports these results and caveats: Compared with the aged group, the long-lived group had more naive CD4+ T cells, fewer expanded clones and increased TCR diversity, a pattern suggesting age selection. Total diversity estimates from one million sequenced T cells were considered lower bounds and underestimates. There was a strong correlation between observed TCR beta diversity and the percentage of naive T cells measured by flow cytometry. Observed TCR beta diversity per million T cells fell roughly linearly with age, and a significant reduction was already apparent by age around 44. Because the CMV infection status of the donors was unknown, age-related changes in expanded clonotypes may potentially have been confounded. Bulk unsorted PBMC profiling prevented conclusive comparison of naive and antigen-experienced compartments.

The sample holds one count of this clonotype. Its antigen has not been determined. No quality values exist for individual bases; no much larger clone is one base distant. CDR1 and CDR2, looked up from the germline V gene (reference sequence), are DFQATT and SNEGSKA. The CDR3, from cysteine to phenylalanine, totals 13 residues. The kept DNA is CDR3 alone, 39 bases in frame from the first base. Libraries were made using 5' RACE. Reads for this sample came from an Illumina HiSeq 2500. A second about 7 to 12 cycle PCR used a sample-barcoded 5' primer and a J-beta primer mix. Each TCR beta cDNA molecule received a unique molecular identifier from a template-switch 5' adaptor carrying 12 random nucleotides. At least 2.5 million CDR3-containing paired-end reads were obtained from each sample. The Mint cDNA synthesis kit, primed by a TRBC-specific oligonucleotide, was used to synthesize first-strand cDNA from all RNA. Following uracil-DNA glycosylase treatment, all cDNA underwent a first 18-cycle PCR with the universal primers M1SS and BC2_uni_R. For the original study's pipeline: For normalization, 1 million high-quality reads were randomly selected from each sample, with every read carrying a distinct molecular identifier. Reads sharing molecular identifiers were discarded rather than binned into consensus sequences. MiTCR, run with a Q25 quality threshold and the strictest error-elimination algorithm, handled CDR3 identification, clonotype clustering and error correction. A nonparametric unseen species model with Euler transformation was used to estimate lower-bound total TCR beta diversity. TCRdb applied fastp at Q25 and MiXCR to the public reads, then kept only in-frame beta chains. Identical CDR3 protein sequences are pooled into one entry, listed with their most common genes and DNA. The V and J calls come from TCRdb's annotation, not from the publication. The sample profile shows hundreds of thousands of distinct CDR3 sequences; approximately 60% of them were found once. The top ten constitute under 30% of the sample.

Donors were roughly 40 systemically healthy Caucasian individuals from Russia aged about 6 to 100 years. Each donor gave around 9 milliliters of peripheral blood, collected into EDTA-treated Vacutainer tubes. Ficoll-Paque density-gradient centrifugation was used to isolate PBMCs, with at least 6.5 million per sample. Trizol reagent was used to extract total RNA from the PBMCs, yielding at least 6 micrograms per sample. The percentages of naive CD45RAhigh/CD27high T cells were determined by flow cytometry on a PBMC aliquot from every donor. The chain couples TRBV20-1 to TRBJ2-1; 8 nucleotides in the junction match TRBD2. The J call may be wrong; the DNA end is better matched by TRBJ2-7. Source material: blood. The source of this sequence is a middle-aged man in good health. The CDR3 has the sequence CSASRTSSNEQYF. The DNA sequence reads TGCAGTGCTAGTAGGACTAGCAGCAATGAGCAGTACTTC.